The 21 T cell receptor beta chains below come from one sample, sequenced in a study of cytomegalovirus exposure and HLA in healthy donors. The method was immunoSEQ multiplex PCR; TCRdb's version includes in-frame clones alone and lacks a portion of them. The sample has about 88,000 clones, roughly 84% seen once. The sample was PBMCs. The receptors were gathered from a woman between 18 and 30 years old in good health and CMV-seropositive.

This chain connects TRBV20-1 to TRBJ1-1; the D is unclear. The CDR3 totals 11 residues. CDR1 and CDR2 from the germline V gene are DFQATT and SNEGSKA (reference sequence). Between the trimmed V and J ends, which lost 5 bases and 5 bases, there was a span of 9 bases. CDR3 sequence: CSAGEVTEAFF. The CDR3 nucleotides read TGCAGTGCTGGTGAGGTAACTGAAGCTTTCTTT.

This clone was seen more than once but under ten times. The genes are TRBV5-1 and TRBJ1-5; tentative D call: TRBD1 (6 bases). This CDR3 has 13 amino acids. V dropped 3 bases and J dropped 4 bases, with 8 bases sitting between them. Germline-derived CDR1 and CDR2 are SGHRS and YFSETQ. For the CDR3, the DNA is TGCGCCAGCAGCTCACAGGGAAATCAGCCCCAGCATTTT. Translating it yields CASSSQGNQPQHF. Supplemented by reference TRBV5-1 and TRBJ1-5, the full variable domain reads KAGVTQTPRYLIKTRGQQVTLSCSPISGHRSVSWYQQTPGQGLQFLFEYFSETQRNKGNFPGRFSGRQFSNSRSEMNVSTLELGDSALYLCASSSQGNQPQHFGDGTRLSIL.

The J gene is TRBJ2-7, the V gene TRBV13; 12 nucleotides line up with TRBD2. Looked up from germline, CDR1 is PRHDT and CDR2 is FYEKMQ (reference sequence). The CDR3 is 14 amino acids. The ends lost 5 bases at V and 3 bases at J; junction bases unmatched: 2. The CDR3 bases are TGTGCCAGCAGCCGGACTAGCGGGGACTACGAGCAGTACTTC. Translated, it gives CASSRTSGDYEQYF.

The gene calls are TRBV5-1 and TRBJ2-2, with TRBD2 matching over 11 bases. CDR1 is SGHRS, CDR2 YFSETQ, per germline. With V trimmed by 4 bases and J by 3 bases, 5 bases remained unmatched. The CDR3 runs to 16 residues. The CDR3 region is CASSPGLAEDTGELFF. The CDR3, as DNA: TGCGCCAGCAGCCCGGGACTAGCGGAAGACACCGGGGAGCTGTTTTTT. The variable domain in full, completed from reference TRBV5-1 and TRBJ2-2, reads KAGVTQTPRYLIKTRGQQVTLSCSPISGHRSVSWYQQTPGQGLQFLFEYFSETQRNKGNFPGRFSGRQFSNSRSEMNVSTLELGDSALYLCASSPGLAEDTGELFFGEGSRLTVL.

The chain is built from TRBV7-3 and TRBJ2-3, with D hard to call. Between the trimmed V and J ends, which lost 0 bases and 0 bases, there was a span of 4 bases. Germline CDR1 and CDR2: SGHTA and FQGTGA. This CDR3 is 14 amino acids long. CDR3 bases: TGTGCCAGCAGCTTAACTAGCAGCACAGATACGCAGTATTTT. Translating it yields CASSLTSSTDTQYF.

The chain has TRBV6-1 and TRBJ1-6; a possible D gene is TRBD1 (6 bases). Trimming pared 6 bases from V and 9 bases from J, leaving 15 bases between. The CDR3 totals 14 residues. Germline lookup yields CDR1 MNHNS and CDR2 SASEGT. The CDR3 loop reads CASRAAGTSSPLHF. For the CDR3, the DNA is TGTGCCAGCAGGGCCGCAGGGACAAGTTCACCCCTCCACTTT.

The V and J genes are TRBV5-1 and TRBJ1-1, with 12 positions matching TRBD1. Germline lookup yields CDR1 SGHRS and CDR2 YFSETQ. The CDR3 loop spans 19 amino acids. V shed 3 bases and J 3 bases; nucleotides not matched to a gene: 15. The CDR3 loop reads CASSSRDRGRRRRDTEAFF. DNA for the CDR3: TGCGCCAGCAGCTCCCGGGACAGGGGGCGAAGAAGAAGGGACACTGAAGCTTTCTTT.

The CDR3 region is CASSLAPRGVEAFF. The CDR3 nucleotides read TGTGCCAGCAGCTTAGCCCCACGGGGGGTGGAGGCTTTCTTT. V gene TRBV7-2 combines with J gene TRBJ1-1, with D perhaps matching TRBD1 (5 bases). The CDR3 runs 14 residues. V lost 0 bases to trimming and J lost 11 bases, with 16 bases between them. Germline V gives CDR1 SGHTA, CDR2 FQGNSA. Looking up the rest from reference TRBV7-2 and TRBJ1-1 gives the full variable domain: GAGVSQSPSNKVTEKGKDVELRCDPISGHTALYWYRQSLGQGLEFLIYFQGNSAPDKSGLPSDRFSAERTGGSVSTLTIQRTQQEDSAVYLCASSLAPRGVEAFFGQGTRLTVV.

The gene calls are TRBV2 and TRBJ1-1; D may be TRBD1 (5 bases). Deletions cut 6 bases from V and 0 bases from J, with 14 bases between. The CDR3 runs 15 residues. Germline V gene data show CDR1 as SNHLY and CDR2 as FYNNEI. CDR3: CASRVRGGMNTEAFF. The CDR3 DNA reads TGTGCCAGCAGAGTGAGGGGCGGGATGAACACTGAAGCTTTCTTT.

This clone was found once. The chain employs TRBV28 and TRBJ2-2; 16 bases fit TRBD2. V trimming: 6 bases; J trimming: 1 base; junction bases outside the gene matches: 5. The CDR3 runs 18 residues. CDR1 and CDR2 (germline): MDHEN, SYDVKM. The CDR3 DNA follows: TGTGCCAGCAGATCGGGACTAGCGGGGGGGCTGAACACCGGGGAGCTGTTTTTT. As protein: CASRSGLAGGLNTGELFF.

The chain couples TRBV18 to TRBJ2-5; 11 bases fit TRBD2. Losses at the gene ends were 2 bases for V and 4 bases for J; bases not matched to a gene: 3. The CDR3 has 15 residues. Germline V gene data show CDR1 as KGHSH and CDR2 as LQKENI. The CDR3 loop is CASSPTGLAAETQYF. As DNA, the CDR3 is TGTGCCAGCTCACCAACGGGACTAGCGGCAGAGACCCAGTACTTC.

This rearrangement joins TRBV30 to TRBJ1-1, with D perhaps TRBD1 (6 bases). Germline-derived CDR1 and CDR2 are GTSNPN and SVGIG (reference sequence). V lost 3 bases to trimming and J lost 4 bases, with 15 bases between them. The CDR3 is 14 residues long. In DNA, the CDR3 is TGTGCCTGGAGCTTGACAGGCGTTGGCACTGAAGCTTTCTTT. The encoded protein is CAWSLTGVGTEAFF.

The V gene is TRBV7-9, the J gene TRBJ2-4, with TRBD1 as a possible D gene (5 bases). There are 14 residues in the CDR3. The germline V and J ends were trimmed by 5 bases and 8 bases, with 16 bases remaining between them. Germline CDR1 SEHNR, CDR2 FQNEAQ (reference sequence). The CDR3 region has the DNA TGTGCCAGCAGCCTAGATCAGGGTTCGGACATTCAGTACTTC. It yields the protein CASSLDQGSDIQYF.

The chain has TRBV19 and TRBJ2-1; D remains unclear. This CDR3 has 13 amino acids. V gave up 6 bases and J gave up 4 bases, with 10 bases separating them. Germline loops: CDR1 LNHDA, CDR2 SQIVND (reference sequence). The CDR3 loop is CASSKSVYNEQFF. For the CDR3, the DNA is TGTGCCAGTAGCAAATCAGTTTACAATGAGCAGTTCTTC.

The genes are TRBV28 and TRBJ1-3, with TRBD1 matching over 9 bases. Germline CDR1 MDHEN, CDR2 SYDVKM. J lost 0 bases, V lost 5 bases, and 14 bases had no gene match. CDR3 length: 19 amino acids. The CDR3 region has the DNA TGTGCCAGCAGTATAACAGCGGGACAGGGCTATCTCTCTGGAAACACCATATATTTT. Protein product: CASSITAGQGYLSGNTIYF.

J is TRBJ2-3 and V is TRBV6-4, with D maybe TRBD1 (6 bases). This CDR3 is built from 10 residues. The V gene's germline CDR1 is MRHNA and CDR2 SNTAGT. CDR3 region: CAIRGDTQYF. The DNA for the CDR3 is TGTGCTATCAGGGGAGATACGCAGTATTTT.

The chain has TRBV28 and TRBJ2-2; 8 bases are a match to TRBD1. Losses at the gene ends were 11 bases for V and 5 bases for J; bases not matched to a gene: 4. The CDR3 extends over 12 amino acids. Germline loops: CDR1 MDHEN, CDR2 SYDVKM. CDR3 nucleotide sequence: TGTGCCGGTAACAGGGGGACCGGGGAGCTGTTTTTT. As protein: CAGNRGTGELFF.

The genes are TRBV10-1 and TRBJ1-1, with D perhaps TRBD1 (6 bases). The V gene's germline CDR1 is WNHNN and CDR2 SYGVQD (reference sequence). Deletions cut 6 bases from V and 4 bases from J, with 15 bases between. The CDR3 totals 14 residues. CDR3 nucleotides: TGCGCCAGCAGCCCACAGGGCGAAAGCACTGAAGCTTTCTTT. Translating gives CASSPQGESTEAFF.

The rearrangement uses TRBV27 and TRBJ1-2, with D perhaps TRBD1 (6 bases). Trimming removed 5 bases at V and 7 bases at J, with 20 bases between. The CDR3 extends over 15 amino acids. Germline CDR1 and CDR2: MNHEY and SMNVEV (reference sequence). CDR3 residues: CASSPQDSFAGGYTF. CDR3 DNA sequence: TGTGCCAGCAGTCCCCAGGACAGCTTCGCCGGTGGCTACACCTTC.

The gene calls are TRBV6-5 and TRBJ2-7; TRBD2 matches at 10 bases. CDR3 length: 13 amino acids. In germline, CDR1 is MNHEY, CDR2 SVGAGI. Losses at the gene ends were 8 bases for V and 5 bases for J; bases not matched to a gene: 6. As DNA, the CDR3 is TGTGCCAGCCGGAGCGGGGGGGAGGACGAGCAGTACTTC. Its translation: CASRSGGEDEQYF.

V usage is TRBV7-8 and J usage is TRBJ1-4, with D maybe TRBD1 (6 bases). Trimming shortened V by 3 bases and J by 3 bases, and 17 bases separated the two germline ends. Germline V lookup: CDR1 SGHVS, CDR2 FQNEAQ. The CDR3 loop spans 17 amino acids. The CDR3, as DNA: TGTGCCAGCAGCTTCGATGGGTACAGGGCCTCTAATGAAAAACTGTTTTTT. Amino acid sequence: CASSFDGYRASNEKLFF.